The TCR beta chain described here comes from a study of OX40 agonist ivuxolimab in advanced cancers. Study context: Administration of intravenous ivuxolimab to patients occurred every 2 weeks at 0.01 to 10 mg/kg.

Findings of the study overall: There was clonal expansion of CD4+ and CD8+ blood T cells by week 6 at 0.1 to 3.0 mg/kg.

Profiling relied on immunoSEQ multiplex PCR, and the TCRdb table lists in-frame clones only, not all of them. The top ten clones hold around 4.2% of a sample with about 50,000 clones, roughly three quarters of them seen once. A word on this clone: Antigen unknown.

Patients with a history of autoimmune disease or on systemic immunosuppression were excluded. Samples of blood were obtained at baseline, on cycle 4 day 1, and on cycle 7 day 1. This specimen was CD4+ or CD8+ T cells sorted from blood, taken in a trial of the OX40 agonist ivuxolimab. This receptor was identified in an adult with an advanced solid tumor such as melanoma, head and neck, liver or kidney cancer.

For the CDR3, the DNA is TGCGCCAGCAGCCAAGAAAGCAGTTCCTATGGCTACACCTTC. This translates into CASSQESSSYGYTF. This chain uses TRBV4-3 with TRBJ1-2; D is uncertain. The CDR3 spans 14 residues. The V and J ends lost 0 bases and 4 bases respectively, with 9 bases between them. CDR1 and CDR2 from the germline V gene are LGHNA and YSLEER.